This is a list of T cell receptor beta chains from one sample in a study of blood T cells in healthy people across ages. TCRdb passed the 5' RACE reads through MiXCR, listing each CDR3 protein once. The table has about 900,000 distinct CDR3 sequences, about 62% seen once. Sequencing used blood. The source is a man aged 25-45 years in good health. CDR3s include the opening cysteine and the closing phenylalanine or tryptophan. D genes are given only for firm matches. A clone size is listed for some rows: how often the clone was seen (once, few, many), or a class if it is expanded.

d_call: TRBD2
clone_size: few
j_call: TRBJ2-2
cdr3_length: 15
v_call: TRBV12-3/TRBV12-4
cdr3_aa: CASSLGGGNTGELFF
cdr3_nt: TGTGCCAGCAGTTTAGGCGGGGGGAACACCGGGGAGCTGTTTTTT

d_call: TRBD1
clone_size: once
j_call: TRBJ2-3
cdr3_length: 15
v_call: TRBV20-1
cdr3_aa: CSPRIYRGPTDTQYF
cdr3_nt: TGCAGTCCCCGAATTTATAGGGGGCCTACAGATACGCAGTATTTT

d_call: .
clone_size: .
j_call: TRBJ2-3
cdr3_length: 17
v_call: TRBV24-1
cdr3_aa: CATSDLDGRDSTDTQYF
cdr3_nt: TGTGCCACCAGTGATTTGGACGGCCGGGACAGCACAGATACGCAGTATTTT

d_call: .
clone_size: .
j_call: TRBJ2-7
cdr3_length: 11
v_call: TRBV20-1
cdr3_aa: CSAMPWDEQYF
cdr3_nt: TGCAGTGCTATGCCCTGGGACGAGCAGTACTTC

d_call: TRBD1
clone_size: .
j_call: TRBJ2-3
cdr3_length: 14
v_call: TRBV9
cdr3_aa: CARPSGQGTDTQYF
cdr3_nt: TGTGCCAGACCTTCGGGACAGGGGACAGATACGCAGTATTTT

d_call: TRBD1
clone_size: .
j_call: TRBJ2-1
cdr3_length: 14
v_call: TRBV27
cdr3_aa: CASRRDRGYNEQFF
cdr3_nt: TGTGCCAGCAGAAGGGACAGGGGCTACAATGAGCAGTTCTTC

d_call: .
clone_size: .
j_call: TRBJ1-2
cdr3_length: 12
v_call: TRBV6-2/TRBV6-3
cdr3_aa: CASKEMIYGYTF
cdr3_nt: TGTGCCAGCAAGGAGATGATCTATGGCTACACCTTC

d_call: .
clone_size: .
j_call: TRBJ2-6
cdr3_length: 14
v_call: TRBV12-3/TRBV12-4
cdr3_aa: CASDRTPGANVLTF
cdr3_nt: TGTGCCAGCGACAGAACCCCTGGGGCCAACGTCCTGACTTTC

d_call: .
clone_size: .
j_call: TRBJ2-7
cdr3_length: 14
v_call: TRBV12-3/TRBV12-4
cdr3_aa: CASSFGGGAYEQYF
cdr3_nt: TGTGCCAGCAGTTTTGGTGGGGGAGCCTACGAGCAGTACTTC

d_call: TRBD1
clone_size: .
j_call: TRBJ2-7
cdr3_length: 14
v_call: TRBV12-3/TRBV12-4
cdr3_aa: CASSFGDRNHEQYF
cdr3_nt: TGTGCCAGCAGTTTTGGGGACAGAAACCACGAGCAGTACTTC

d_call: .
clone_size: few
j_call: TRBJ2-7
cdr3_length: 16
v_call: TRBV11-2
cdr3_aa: CASSLAAGPWKYEQYF
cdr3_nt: TGTGCCAGCAGCTTAGCCGCGGGACCGTGGAAATACGAGCAGTACTTC

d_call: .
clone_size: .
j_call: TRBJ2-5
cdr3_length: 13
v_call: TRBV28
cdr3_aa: CASTLKGPETQYF
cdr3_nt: TGTGCCAGCACCCTTAAGGGGCCGGAGACCCAGTACTTC

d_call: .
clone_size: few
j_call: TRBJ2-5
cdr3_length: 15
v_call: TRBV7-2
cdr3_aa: CASSSFQGRGETQYF
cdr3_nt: TGTGCCAGCAGCTCTTTCCAGGGTCGGGGAGAGACCCAGTACTTC

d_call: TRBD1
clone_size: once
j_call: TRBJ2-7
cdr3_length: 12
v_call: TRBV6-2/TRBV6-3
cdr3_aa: CASGGQSYEQYF
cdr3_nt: TGTGCCAGCGGGGGACAGTCCTACGAGCAGTACTTC

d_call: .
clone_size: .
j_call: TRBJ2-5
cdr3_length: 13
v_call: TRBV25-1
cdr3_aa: CASSEAGLQTQYF
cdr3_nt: TGTGCCAGCAGTGAAGCAGGGTTACAGACCCAGTACTTC

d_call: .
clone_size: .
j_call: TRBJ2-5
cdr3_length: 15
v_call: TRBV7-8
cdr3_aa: CASSYGTSYQETQYF
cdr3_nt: TGTGCCAGCAGCTACGGGACATCGTACCAAGAGACCCAGTACTTC

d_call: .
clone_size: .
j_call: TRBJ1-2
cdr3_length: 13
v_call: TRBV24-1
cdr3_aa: CATSGGYLYGYTF
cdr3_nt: TGTGCCACCAGTGGAGGCTACCTCTATGGCTACACCTTC

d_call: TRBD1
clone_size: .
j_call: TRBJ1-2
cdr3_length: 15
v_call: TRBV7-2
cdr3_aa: CASSPLQGAPYGYTF
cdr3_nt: TGTGCCAGCAGCCCCCTGCAGGGGGCGCCTTATGGCTACACCTTC